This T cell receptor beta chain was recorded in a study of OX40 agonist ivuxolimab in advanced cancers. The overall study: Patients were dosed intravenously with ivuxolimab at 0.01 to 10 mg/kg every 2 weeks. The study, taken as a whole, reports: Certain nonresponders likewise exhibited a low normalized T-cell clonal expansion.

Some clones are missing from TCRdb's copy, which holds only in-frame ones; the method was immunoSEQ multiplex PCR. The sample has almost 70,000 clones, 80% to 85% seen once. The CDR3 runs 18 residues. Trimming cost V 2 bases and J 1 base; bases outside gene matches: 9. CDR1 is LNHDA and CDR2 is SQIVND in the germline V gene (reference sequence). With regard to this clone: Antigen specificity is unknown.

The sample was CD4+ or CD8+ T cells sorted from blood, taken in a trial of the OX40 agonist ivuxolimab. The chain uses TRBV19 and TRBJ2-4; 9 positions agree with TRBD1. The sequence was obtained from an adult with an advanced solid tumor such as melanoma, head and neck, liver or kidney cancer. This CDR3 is CASSISQGATSAKNIQYF. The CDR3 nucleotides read TGTGCCAGTAGTATATCACAGGGGGCGACTAGCGCCAAAAACATTCAGTACTTC.